Given below is one T cell receptor (beta chain) in context. The target antigen is unknown. This entry belongs to a study of blood T cells in healthy people across ages. Through a sample-barcoded 5' primer and a J-beta primer mix, a second PCR was run for about 7 to 12 cycles. From the 5' RACE reads, TCRdb called clonotypes with MiXCR, one entry per CDR3 protein. The data show more than 650,000 distinct CDR3 sequences, 22% seen once. Trimming shortened V by 4 bases and J by 4 bases, and 13 bases separated the two germline ends. CDR3 length: 14 amino acids. The germline gives CDR1 MNHEY, CDR2 SMNVEV (reference sequence). Points from the study as a whole: PBMCs went unsorted, and a conclusive naive versus antigen-experienced comparison was therefore prevented. Older age went with lower TCR beta diversity per million T cells, in a roughly linear way.

Healthy Caucasians from Russia aged roughly 6 to 95 served as donors. J is TRBJ1-2 and V is TRBV27; D gene unclear. The sample consisted of blood. This sequence was found in a man aged 65 to 85 in good health. The CDR3: CASSSSLERYGYTF. CDR3 coding DNA: TGTGCCAGCAGTTCTTCTTTGGAGCGCTATGGCTACACCTTC.